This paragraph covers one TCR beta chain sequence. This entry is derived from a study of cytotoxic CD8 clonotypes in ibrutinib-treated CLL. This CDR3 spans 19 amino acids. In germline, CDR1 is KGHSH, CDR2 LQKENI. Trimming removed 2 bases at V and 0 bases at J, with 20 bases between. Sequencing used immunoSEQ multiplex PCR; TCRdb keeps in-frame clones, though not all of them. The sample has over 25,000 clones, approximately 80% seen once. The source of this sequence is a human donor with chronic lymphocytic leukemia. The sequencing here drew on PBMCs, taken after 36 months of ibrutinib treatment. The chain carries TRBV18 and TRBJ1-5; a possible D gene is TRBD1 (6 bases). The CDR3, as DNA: TGTGCCAGCTCACCAATACCCCTTCAAGGGGGTTATAGCAATCAGCCCCAGCATTTT. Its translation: CASSPIPLQGGYSNQPQHF.